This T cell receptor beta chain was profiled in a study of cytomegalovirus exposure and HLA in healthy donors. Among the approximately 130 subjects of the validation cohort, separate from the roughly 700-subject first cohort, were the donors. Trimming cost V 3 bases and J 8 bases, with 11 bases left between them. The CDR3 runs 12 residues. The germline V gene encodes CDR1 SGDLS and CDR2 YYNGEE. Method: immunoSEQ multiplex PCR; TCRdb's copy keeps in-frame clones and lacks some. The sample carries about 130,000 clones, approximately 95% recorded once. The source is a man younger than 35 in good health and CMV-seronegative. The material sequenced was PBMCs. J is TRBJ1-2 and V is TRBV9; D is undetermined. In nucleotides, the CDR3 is TGTGCCAGCAGCGCCCAGAAGGAGGGCTACACCTTC. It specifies CASSAQKEGYTF.